This T cell receptor beta chain was found in a study of blood T cell repertoires in COVID-19. CDR3 length: 12 amino acids. Trimming stripped 4 bases from V and 3 bases from J, with 6 bases between. CDR1 and CDR2 from the germline V gene are MNHEY and SVGEGT. This clone has a single count. The same CDR3 is also encoded by other DNA sequences in this sample. In the authors' methods: By means of reference gene primer amplification, nucleated cell counts were estimated. The protocol was immunoSEQ multiplex PCR, while the TCRdb copy is restricted to in-frame clones and leaves out a portion. V and J calls and clone size are as listed in that table; D and trimming were resolved from the DNA. The table lists under 15,000 clones, more than 80% of them singletons.

The source material was peripheral blood. The clonotype originates from a human donor in a cohort sampled during active COVID-19. The chain carries TRBV6-2 or TRBV6-3 and TRBJ1-2; the D is unclear. CDR3 nucleotide sequence: TGTGCCAGCAGTTCGGGATACTATGGCTACACCTTC. This sequence encodes CASSSGYYGYTF.